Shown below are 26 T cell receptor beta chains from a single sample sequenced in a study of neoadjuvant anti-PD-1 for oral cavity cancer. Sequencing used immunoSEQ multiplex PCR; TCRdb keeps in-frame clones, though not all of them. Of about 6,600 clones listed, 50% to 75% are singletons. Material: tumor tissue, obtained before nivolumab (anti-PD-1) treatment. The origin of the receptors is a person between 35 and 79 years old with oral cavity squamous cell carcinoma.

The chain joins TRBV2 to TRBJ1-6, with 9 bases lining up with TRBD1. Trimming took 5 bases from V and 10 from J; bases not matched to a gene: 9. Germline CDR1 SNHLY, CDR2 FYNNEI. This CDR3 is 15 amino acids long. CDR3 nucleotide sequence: TGTGCCAGCAGTATTGACAGGGGGTATGGATCACCCCTCCACTTT. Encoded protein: CASSIDRGYGSPLHF.

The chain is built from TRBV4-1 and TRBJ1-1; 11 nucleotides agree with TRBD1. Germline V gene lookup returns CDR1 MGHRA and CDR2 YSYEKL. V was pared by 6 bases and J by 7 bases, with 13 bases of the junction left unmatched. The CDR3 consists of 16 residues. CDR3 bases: TGCGCCAGCAGGGGGGGGACAGGGGGGAAAACGCTTGAAGCTTTCTTT. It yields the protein CASRGGTGGKTLEAFF.

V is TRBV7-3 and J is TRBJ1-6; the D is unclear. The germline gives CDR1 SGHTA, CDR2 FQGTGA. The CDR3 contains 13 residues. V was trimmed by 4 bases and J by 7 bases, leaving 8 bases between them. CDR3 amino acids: CASSSDWNSPLHF. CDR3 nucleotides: TGTGCCAGCAGCTCTGACTGGAATTCACCCCTCCACTTT.

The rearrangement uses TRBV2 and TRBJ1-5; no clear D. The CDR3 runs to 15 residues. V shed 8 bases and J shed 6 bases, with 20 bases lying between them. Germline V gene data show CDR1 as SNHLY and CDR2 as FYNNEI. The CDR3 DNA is TGTGCCAGCCGATCCGCCACGGACCGTCTTCAGCCCCAGCATTTT. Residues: CASRSATDRLQPQHF.

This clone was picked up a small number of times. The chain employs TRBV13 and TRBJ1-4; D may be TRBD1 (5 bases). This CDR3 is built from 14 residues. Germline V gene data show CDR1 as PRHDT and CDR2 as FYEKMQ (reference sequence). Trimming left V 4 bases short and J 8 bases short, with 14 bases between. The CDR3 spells CASSSRQSDEKLFF. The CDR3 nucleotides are TGTGCCAGCAGCTCCCGACAGTCGGACGAAAAACTGTTTTTT.

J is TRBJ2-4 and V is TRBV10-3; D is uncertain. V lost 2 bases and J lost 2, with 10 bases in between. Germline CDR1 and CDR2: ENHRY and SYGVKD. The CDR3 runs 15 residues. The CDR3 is CAISESEGPKNIQYF. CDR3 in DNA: TGTGCCATCAGTGAGAGCGAAGGTCCCAAAAACATTCAGTACTTC.

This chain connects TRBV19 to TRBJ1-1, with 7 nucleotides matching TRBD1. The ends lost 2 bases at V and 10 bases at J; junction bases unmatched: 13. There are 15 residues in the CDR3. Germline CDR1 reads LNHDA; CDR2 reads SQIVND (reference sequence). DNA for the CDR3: TGTGCCAGTAGTATAAGAGGTCAGACAGGGAGTGGAGCTTTCTTT. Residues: CASSIRGQTGSGAFF.

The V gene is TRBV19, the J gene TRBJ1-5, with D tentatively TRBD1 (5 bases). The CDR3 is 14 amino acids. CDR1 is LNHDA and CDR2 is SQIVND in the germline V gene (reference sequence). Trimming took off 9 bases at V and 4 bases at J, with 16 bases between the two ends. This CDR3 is CASEMGGVNQPQHF. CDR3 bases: TGTGCCAGCGAGATGGGAGGGGTAAATCAGCCCCAGCATTTT.

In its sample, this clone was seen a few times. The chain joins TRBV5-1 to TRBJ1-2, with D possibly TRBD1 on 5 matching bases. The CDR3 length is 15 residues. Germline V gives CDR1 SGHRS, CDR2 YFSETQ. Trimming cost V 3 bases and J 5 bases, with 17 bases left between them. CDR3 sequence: CASSSLGTSGYGYTF. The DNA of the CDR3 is TGCGCCAGCAGCTCCCTAGGGACGTCAGGGTATGGCTACACCTTC.

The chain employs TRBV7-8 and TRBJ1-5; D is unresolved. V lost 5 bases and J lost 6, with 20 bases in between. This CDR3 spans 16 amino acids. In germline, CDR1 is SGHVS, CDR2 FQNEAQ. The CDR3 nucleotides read TGTGCCAGCAGCCTTACGTCGGGGTGGCGCAGTCAGCCCCAGCATTTT. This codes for CASSLTSGWRSQPQHF.

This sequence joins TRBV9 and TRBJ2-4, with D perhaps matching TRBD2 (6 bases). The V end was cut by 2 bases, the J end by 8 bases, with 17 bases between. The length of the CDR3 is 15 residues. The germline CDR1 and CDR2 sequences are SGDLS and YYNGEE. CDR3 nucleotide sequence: TGTGCCAGCAGCGTTCAAGGACTATCGGGGGACATTCAGTACTTC. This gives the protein CASSVQGLSGDIQYF.

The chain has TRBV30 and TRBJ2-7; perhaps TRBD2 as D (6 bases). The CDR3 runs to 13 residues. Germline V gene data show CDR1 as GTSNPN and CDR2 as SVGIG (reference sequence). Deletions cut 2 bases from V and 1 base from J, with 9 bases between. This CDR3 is CAWSRRGSYEQYF. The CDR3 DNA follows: TGTGCCTGGAGTAGACGGGGGTCCTACGAGCAGTACTTC.

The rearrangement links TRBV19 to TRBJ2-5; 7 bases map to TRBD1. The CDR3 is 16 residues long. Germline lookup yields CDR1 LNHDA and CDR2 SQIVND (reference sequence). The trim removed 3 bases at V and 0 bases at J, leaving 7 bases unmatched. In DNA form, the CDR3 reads TGTGCCAGTAGTATCCGAACACAGGGGTACCAAGAGACCCAGTACTTC. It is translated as CASSIRTQGYQETQYF.

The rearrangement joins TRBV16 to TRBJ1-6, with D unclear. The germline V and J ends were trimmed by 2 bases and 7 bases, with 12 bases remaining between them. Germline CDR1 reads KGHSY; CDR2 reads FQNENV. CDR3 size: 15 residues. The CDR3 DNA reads TGTGCCAGCAGCCAAAATAAGGGAGGAAATTCACCCCTCCACTTT. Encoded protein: CASSQNKGGNSPLHF.

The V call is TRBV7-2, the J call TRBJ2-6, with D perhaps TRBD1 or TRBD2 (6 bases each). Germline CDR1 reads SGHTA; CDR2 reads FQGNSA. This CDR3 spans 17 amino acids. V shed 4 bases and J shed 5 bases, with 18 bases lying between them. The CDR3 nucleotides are TGTGCCAGCAGCTCCCTAACGGGGGCCTGGAGGGCCAACGTCCTGACTTTC. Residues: CASSSLTGAWRANVLTF.

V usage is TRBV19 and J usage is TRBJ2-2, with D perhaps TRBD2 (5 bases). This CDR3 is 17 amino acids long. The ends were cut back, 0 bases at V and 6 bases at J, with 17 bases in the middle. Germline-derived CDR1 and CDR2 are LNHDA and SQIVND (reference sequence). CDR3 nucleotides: TGTGCCAGTAGTATAGATGGGAATGTCGCGGGCTCCGGGGAGCTGTTTTTT. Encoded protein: CASSIDGNVAGSGELFF.

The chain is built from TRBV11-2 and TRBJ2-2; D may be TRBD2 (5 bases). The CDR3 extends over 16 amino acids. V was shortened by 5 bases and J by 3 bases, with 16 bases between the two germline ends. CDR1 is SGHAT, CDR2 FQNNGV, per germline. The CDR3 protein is CASSGWSSTDTGELFF. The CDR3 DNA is TGTGCCAGCAGCGGGTGGTCTAGCACCGACACCGGGGAGCTGTTTTTT.

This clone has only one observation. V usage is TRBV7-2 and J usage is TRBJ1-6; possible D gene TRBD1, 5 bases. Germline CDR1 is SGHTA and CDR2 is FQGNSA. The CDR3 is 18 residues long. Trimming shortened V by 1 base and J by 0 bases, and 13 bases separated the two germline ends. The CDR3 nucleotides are TGTGCCAGCAGCTTAGATGGGAGGGGAAGCTCCTATAATTCACCCCTCCACTTT. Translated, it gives CASSLDGRGSSYNSPLHF.

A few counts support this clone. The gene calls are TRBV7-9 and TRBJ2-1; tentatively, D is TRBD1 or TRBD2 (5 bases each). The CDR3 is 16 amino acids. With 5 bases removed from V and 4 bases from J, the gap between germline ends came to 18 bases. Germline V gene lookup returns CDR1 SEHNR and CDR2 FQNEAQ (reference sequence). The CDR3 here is CASSVVWGRQYNEQFF. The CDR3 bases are TGTGCCAGCAGCGTCGTTTGGGGACGGCAATACAATGAGCAGTTCTTC.

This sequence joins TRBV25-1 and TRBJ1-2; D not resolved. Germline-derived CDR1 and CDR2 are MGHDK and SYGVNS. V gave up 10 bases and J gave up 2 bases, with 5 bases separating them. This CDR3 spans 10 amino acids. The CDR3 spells CATQNYGYTF. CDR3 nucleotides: TGTGCCACCCAGAACTATGGCTACACCTTC.

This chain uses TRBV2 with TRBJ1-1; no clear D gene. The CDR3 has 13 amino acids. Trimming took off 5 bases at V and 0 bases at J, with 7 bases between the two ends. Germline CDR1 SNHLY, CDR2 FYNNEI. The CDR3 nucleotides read TGTGCCAGCAGTCAGAGCGTGAACACTGAAGCTTTCTTT. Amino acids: CASSQSVNTEAFF. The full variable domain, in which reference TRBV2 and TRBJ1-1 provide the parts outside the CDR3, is EPEVTQTPSHQVTQMGQEVILRCVPISNHLYFYWYRQILGQKVEFLVSFYNNEISEKSEIFDDQFSVERPDGSNFTLKIRSTKLEDSAMYFCASSQSVNTEAFFGQGTRLTVV.

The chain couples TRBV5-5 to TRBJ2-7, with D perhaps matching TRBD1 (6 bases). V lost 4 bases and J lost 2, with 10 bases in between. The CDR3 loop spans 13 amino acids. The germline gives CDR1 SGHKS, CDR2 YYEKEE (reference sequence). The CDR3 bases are TGTGCCAGCAGCGGGACATTTACCTACGAGCAGTACTTC. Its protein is CASSGTFTYEQYF.

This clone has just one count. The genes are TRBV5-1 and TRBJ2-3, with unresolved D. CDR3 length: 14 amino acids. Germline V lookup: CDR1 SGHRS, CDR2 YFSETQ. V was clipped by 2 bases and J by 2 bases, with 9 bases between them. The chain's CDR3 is CASSLAEYTDTQYF. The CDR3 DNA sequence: TGCGCCAGCAGCTTAGCAGAATACACAGATACGCAGTATTTT.

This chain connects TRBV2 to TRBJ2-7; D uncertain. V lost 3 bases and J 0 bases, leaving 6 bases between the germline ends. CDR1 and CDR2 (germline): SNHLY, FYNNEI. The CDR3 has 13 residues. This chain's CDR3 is CASSEGYSYEQYF. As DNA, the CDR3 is TGTGCCAGCAGTGAGGGTTACTCCTACGAGCAGTACTTC.

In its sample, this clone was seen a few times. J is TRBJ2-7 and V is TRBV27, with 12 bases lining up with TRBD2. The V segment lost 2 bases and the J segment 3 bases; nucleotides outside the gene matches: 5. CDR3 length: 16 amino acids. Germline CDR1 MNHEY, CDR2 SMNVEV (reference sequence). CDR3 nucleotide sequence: TGTGCCAGCAGTTTAGGACCACTAGCGGGGGGCTACGAGCAGTACTTC. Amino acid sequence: CASSLGPLAGGYEQYF.

CDR3 loop: CASSLADSRNTIYF. DNA for the CDR3: TGTGCCAGCAGCTTAGCGGACAGTCGAAACACCATATATTTT. The J gene is TRBJ1-3, the V gene TRBV7-6; TRBD1 is a possible D gene (6 bases). V was shortened by 0 bases and J by 5 bases, with 8 bases between the two germline ends. The germline V gene encodes CDR1 SGHVS and CDR2 FNYEAQ. The CDR3 is 14 amino acids.